Listed below are T cell receptor beta chains from one sample, sequenced in a study of identical twins. TCRdb re-called the 5' RACE reads through MiXCR, storing one row per CDR3 protein. The sample includes about 160,000 distinct CDR3 sequences, around 3.6% seen only once; the top ten take 7% to 10%. The specimen was memory T cells sorted from blood. Receptors were obtained from a man aged 18 to 30 in good health. Each CDR3 is given with its conserved first and last residue. A D gene is named only where the DNA matches it firmly. For some rows the clone size is stated as once, few or many, or as a class when expanded; others skip it.

j_gene	abundance	d_gene	v_gene	CDR3nt	CDR3aa
TRBJ2-3	many	TRBD2	TRBV20-1	TGCAGTGCACCGTTAGCGGGAGGTGCAGATACGCAGTATTTT	CSAPLAGGADTQYF
TRBJ2-1	many	TRBD2	TRBV5-5	TGTGCCAGCGACTCGATGGCGGGGGGCGAGCAGTTCTTC	CASDSMAGGEQFF
TRBJ1-1	many	TRBD1	TRBV6-1	TGTGCCAGCCGGATTACAGGGGGTACTGAAGCTTTCTTT	CASRITGGTEAFF
TRBJ2-3	many	-	TRBV7-8	TGTGCCAGCAGCTTAGGGGCCGGCACAGATACGCAGTATTTT	CASSLGAGTDTQYF
TRBJ1-6	few	TRBD1	TRBV6-1	TGTGCCAGCAGCGTCGGGACAGGTCTAAATTCACCCCTCCACTTT	CASSVGTGLNSPLHF
TRBJ2-7	many	-	TRBV6-5	TGTGCCAGCAGTTACTCCAGCACACCTTCCTACGAGCAGTACTTC	CASSYSSTPSYEQYF
TRBJ2-1	-	TRBD2	TRBV30	TGTGCCTGGAGTGTACTTGCGGGAGGGCCGAGGGAGCAGTTCTTC	CAWSVLAGGPREQFF
TRBJ1-4	many	-	TRBV4-1	TGCGCCAGCAGCCACGACAGTGCAACTAATGAAAAACTGTTTTTT	CASSHDSATNEKLFF
TRBJ2-2	many	TRBD1	TRBV6-1	TGTGCCAGCAGTGCGGGGACAGTTACGCTCACCGGGGAGCTGTTTTTT	CASSAGTVTLTGELFF
TRBJ2-6	few	TRBD1	TRBV2	TGTGCCAGGACAGGGTCCAGCTCTGGGGCCAACGTCCTGACTTTC	CARTGSSSGANVLTF
TRBJ2-3	few	TRBD2	TRBV10-3	TGTGCCATCAGTGAATATCCTAGCGGGGGTCCTAGCACAGATACGCAGTATTTT	CAISEYPSGGPSTDTQYF
TRBJ2-4	many	TRBD2	TRBV30	TGTGCCTGGAGCGGCGGGGAGGGGTGGGTCAACATTCAGTACTTC	CAWSGGEGWVNIQYF
TRBJ1-2	many	-	TRBV20-1	TGCAGTGCTAGCGGGGATTCGCTCTATGGCTACACCTTC	CSASGDSLYGYTF
TRBJ2-7	many	-	TRBV3-1	TGTGCCAGCAGCCAAGCCCCCGGCGGGGTCCACGAGCAGTACTTC	CASSQAPGGVHEQYF
TRBJ1-6	few	TRBD1	TRBV19	TGTGCCAGTAGTCCACAGGGGGCGACGAATTCACCCCTCCACTTT	CASSPQGATNSPLHF
TRBJ1-2	many	-	TRBV9	TGTGCCAGCAGCGTATCTCCCTTAAGCGGCTACACCTTC	CASSVSPLSGYTF
TRBJ1-6	many	TRBD1	TRBV2	TGTGCCAGCAGTTTCGGACAGGGTGTTTCACCCCTCCACTTT	CASSFGQGVSPLHF
TRBJ2-1	many	-	TRBV29-1	TGCAGCGTTTGGGGGGATTACAATGAGCAGTTCTTC	CSVWGDYNEQFF
TRBJ2-1	many	TRBD2	TRBV25-1	TGTGCCAGCTCACGATTAGCGGGAGCTGAGCAGTTCTTC	CASSRLAGAEQFF
TRBJ1-2	many	-	TRBV5-1	TGCGCCAGCAGTGCAGGCTATGGCTACACCTTC	CASSAGYGYTF
TRBJ1-2	many	-	TRBV5-1	TGCGCCAGCACCTTGGAGGGCGAGGGCTACACCTTC	CASTLEGEGYTF
TRBJ2-3	many	TRBD2	TRBV6-2/TRBV6-3	TGTGCCAGCATTGCGGGAGAAGCTATCGATACGCAGTATTTT	CASIAGEAIDTQYF
TRBJ2-1	many	TRBD2	TRBV7-8	TGTGCCAGCAGCTTAGATTGGGGGACTAGCGGCTACAATGAGCAGTTCTTC	CASSLDWGTSGYNEQFF
TRBJ2-2	many	TRBD2	TRBV5-1	TGCGCCAGCAGCTTGTGGCTAGCGGGAGGAGGCACCGGGGAGCTGTTTTTT	CASSLWLAGGGTGELFF
TRBJ1-5	many	TRBD1	TRBV7-2	TGTGCCAGCAGCCCAGGGGGGGGTCCAGGTCAGCCCCAGCATTTT	CASSPGGGPGQPQHF
TRBJ2-1	many	-	TRBV7-8	TGTGCCAGCAGCTCCACAGGGTCTCGCTCCTACAATGAGCAGTTCTTC	CASSSTGSRSYNEQFF
TRBJ1-2	many	-	TRBV11-3	TGTGCCAGCAGCTCGCTAATAAAAGATACCGGGTCCAACTATGGCTACACCTTC	CASSSLIKDTGSNYGYTF
TRBJ1-1	many	-	TRBV12-3/TRBV12-4	TGTGCCAGCAGAACCACTACCCCCGGGGAAGCTTTCTTT	CASRTTTPGEAFF
TRBJ1-5	many	-	TRBV28	TGTGCCAGCAGTTGGGGGGGCCAGCCCCAGCATTTT	CASSWGGQPQHF
TRBJ2-3	once	-	TRBV27	TGTGCCAGCAGTTCCCTGGACAGGAGGGACACAGATACGCAGTATTTT	CASSSLDRRDTDTQYF
TRBJ2-1	many	TRBD2	TRBV7-9	TGTGCCAGCGGGGAGGGCCGGATGCTCAATGAGCAGTTCTTC	CASGEGRMLNEQFF
TRBJ2-7	many	TRBD1	TRBV12-3/TRBV12-4	TGTGCCAGCAGTTTAGGGGACAGAGATCTCTACGAGCAGTACTTC	CASSLGDRDLYEQYF
TRBJ1-4	-	TRBD1	TRBV18	TGTGCCAGCCCCCTCGCTCAGGGGGCGACGGAAAAACTGTTTTTT	CASPLAQGATEKLFF
TRBJ2-1	many	-	TRBV7-3	TGTGCCAGCAGCTCAGGCGCGGGAACCTACAATGAGCAGTTCTTC	CASSSGAGTYNEQFF
TRBJ1-1	many	-	TRBV7-2	TGTGCCAGCAGCTTTGGTCCCCGCCTGGGGACTGAAGCTTTCTTT	CASSFGPRLGTEAFF
TRBJ2-3	many	-	TRBV7-6	TGTGCCAGCAGCTTAACTGTCAGTGACACAGATACGCAGTATTTT	CASSLTVSDTDTQYF
TRBJ2-7	many	TRBD1	TRBV5-1	TGCGCCAGCAGCATGGGACAGGGAGGGCAGTACTTC	CASSMGQGGQYF